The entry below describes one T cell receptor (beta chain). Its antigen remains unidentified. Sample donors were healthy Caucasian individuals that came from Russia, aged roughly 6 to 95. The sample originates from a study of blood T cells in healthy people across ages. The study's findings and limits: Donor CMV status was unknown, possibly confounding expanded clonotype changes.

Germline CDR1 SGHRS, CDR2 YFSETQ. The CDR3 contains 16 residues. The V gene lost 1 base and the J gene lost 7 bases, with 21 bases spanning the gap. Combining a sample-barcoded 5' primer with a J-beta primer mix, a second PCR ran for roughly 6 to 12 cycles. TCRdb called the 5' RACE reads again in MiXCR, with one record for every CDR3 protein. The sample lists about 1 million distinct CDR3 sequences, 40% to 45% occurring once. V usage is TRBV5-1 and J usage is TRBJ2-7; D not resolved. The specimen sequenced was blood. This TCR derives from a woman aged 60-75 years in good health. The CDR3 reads CASSLKGTHSYNEQYF. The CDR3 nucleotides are TGCGCCAGCAGCTTGAAGGGCACCCACTCCTACAATGAGCAGTACTTC.